Included here is one T cell receptor (beta chain) sequence, with context. Its antigen is unknown. This entry comes from a study of radiation and T cells in renal cell carcinoma. Study in general: Nephrectomy followed 15 Gy stereotactic body radiation by 4 weeks.

Points from the study as a whole: From baseline, blood top tumor clonotypes peaked at 2 weeks post-radiation.

TCRdb keeps only in-frame clones here, not all; method: immunoSEQ multiplex PCR. The sample has over 60,000 clones; 65% to 90% are singletons. Time point noted: blood 2 weeks post-SBRT. Treatment specified: 15 Gy SBRT to primary tumor, nephrectomy 4 weeks later. Blood was sampled at baseline, 2 weeks and 4 weeks after SBRT. The tumor was a clear cell renal cell carcinoma. The material was blood, obtained from a patient whose treatment included radiotherapy and nephrectomy. This TCR came from a woman in her forties or fifties with renal cell carcinoma.

The CDR3 loop is CASSLVTVRTGELFF. Here the CDR3 DNA reads TGTGCCAGCAGCTTAGTGACGGTTAGGACCGGGGAGCTGTTTTTT. This chain connects TRBV7-2 to TRBJ2-2, with D unresolved. Germline lookup yields CDR1 SGHTA and CDR2 FQGNSA. The germline V and J ends were trimmed by 1 base and 5 bases, with 11 bases remaining between them. The CDR3 covers 15 residues.